Below are 30 T cell receptor beta chains sequenced from a single sample in a study of beta chain features in type 1 diabetes (dated by TCRdb to 2016 to 2019). Their target antigens are unknown. The research as a whole found: In all four CD4+ subsets, TCRB CDR3 length was moderately but significantly shorter in type 1 diabetes patients.

Library preparation was by the immunoSEQ multiplex PCR assay. The entire amount of isolated RNA was reverse transcribed using the High Capacity cDNA Reverse Transcription Kit, so the sequenced TCRB transcripts were expressed ones. As stored in TCRdb, this immuneACCESS dataset retains in-frame rearrangements with V and J assigned. A fraction of the clones does not appear; measured against another copy, unresolved V genes explain less than half of the discrepancy, and the remainder lacks a known reason. For this sample there are more than 250,000 clones; about a fifth appear just once. The ten most abundant clones make up 0.028% of the sample. Sequenced: naive CD4+ T cells from blood. The cell subset or site tag for this specimen amounts to: true naive CD4+ T cells. All receptors come from a middle-aged woman with type 1 diabetes.

The chain employs TRBV9 and TRBJ2-5, with 14 bases aligning to TRBD2. The CDR3 extends over 16 amino acids. Germline trimming cut 2 bases from V and 2 bases from J; bases unmatched to any gene: 2. Germline-derived CDR1 and CDR2 are SGDLS and YYNGEE. CDR3 region: CASSVTSGGGQETQYF. The CDR3 bases are TGTGCCAGCAGCGTGACTAGCGGGGGGGGTCAAGAGACCCAGTACTTC.

The chain has TRBV18 and TRBJ2-7; TRBD1 might be the D (6 bases). Germline assignment: CDR1 KGHSH and CDR2 LQKENI. The V end lost 0 bases, the J end lost 6 bases, and 9 bases lay between the germline ends. The CDR3 length is 13 residues. CDR3 residues: CASSPPPGAEQYF. CDR3 nucleotide sequence: TGTGCCAGCTCACCACCTCCAGGGGCCGAGCAGTACTTC. Together with reference TRBV18 and TRBJ2-7, the CDR3 gives the full variable domain: NAGVMQNPRHLVRRRGQEARLRCSPMKGHSHVYWYRQLPEEGLKFMVYLQKENIIDESGMPKERFSAEFPKEGPSILRIQQVVRGDSAAYFCASSPPPGAEQYFGPGTRLTVT.

This clone was counted only a few times. Other DNA sequences of this sample code for an identical CDR3. The chain uses TRBV6-5 and TRBJ1-1, with D possibly matching TRBD1 (5 bases). Germline loops: CDR1 MNHEY, CDR2 SVGAGI. With 4 bases removed from V and 1 base from J, the gap between germline ends came to 7 bases. CDR3 size: 13 residues. CDR3 region: CASSSGGNTEAFF. CDR3 in DNA: TGTGCCAGCAGTTCGGGGGGGAACACTGAAGCTTTCTTT.

This clone has a handful of counts. The chain recombines TRBV25-1 with TRBJ1-4; no definite D call. Germline lookup yields CDR1 MGHDK and CDR2 SYGVNS. Trimming left V 5 bases short and J 4 bases short, with 11 bases between. This CDR3 is built from 14 residues. This CDR3 reads CASSRRAINEKLFF. The CDR3 nucleotides are TGTGCCAGCAGTAGGAGAGCAATTAATGAAAAACTGTTTTTT.

This clone was detected a few times. V is TRBV25-1 and J is TRBJ1-5, with 9 positions matching TRBD1. The V and J ends lost 4 bases and 6 bases, in that order; junction bases with no gene match: 7. The CDR3 runs 15 residues. Per the germline V gene, CDR1 is MGHDK and CDR2 is SYGVNS. This CDR3 reads CASSGTGVASQPQHF. The CDR3 coding sequence is TGTGCCAGCAGTGGGACAGGGGTGGCATCTCAGCCCCAGCATTTT.

J is TRBJ2-1 and V is TRBV28; possibly TRBD1 for D (6 bases). The CDR3 has 12 amino acids. Germline V gives CDR1 MDHEN, CDR2 SYDVKM. The ends were cut back, 11 bases at V and 0 bases at J, with 8 bases in the middle. The CDR3 region has the DNA TGTGCCTCGGGACACTCCTACAATGAGCAGTTCTTC. Amino acids: CASGHSYNEQFF.

The CDR3 here is CASSLGLAARGTQYF. CDR3 DNA sequence: TGTGCCAGCAGCTTAGGACTAGCGGCTAGAGGGACCCAGTACTTC. The chain combines TRBV7-2 with TRBJ2-5; 9 bases match TRBD2. J lost 7 bases, V lost 1 base, and 7 bases had no gene match. The germline gives CDR1 SGHTA, CDR2 FQGNSA. The CDR3 sequence is 15 residues long.

This clone was found a few times. This chain uses TRBV23-1 with TRBJ1-5; 9 bases are a match to TRBD1. TRBV23-1 is noted as an ORF with a role that remains uncertain. The CDR3 runs 17 residues. V gave up 2 bases and J gave up 9 bases; unmatched junction bases: 14. The CDR3 loop reads CASSQPADRGIMGPQHF. CDR3 sequence (DNA): TGCGCCAGCAGTCAACCGGCGGACAGGGGCATAATGGGGCCCCAGCATTTT.

This clone was counted only a few times. The gene calls are TRBV7-2 and TRBJ1-2; 11 bases are shared with TRBD1. The CDR3 totals 17 residues. Germline V gene data show CDR1 as SGHTA and CDR2 as FQGNSA. The V and J ends lost 2 bases and 4 bases, in that order; junction bases with no gene match: 9. The CDR3 loop is CASSLSQLGQGGYGYTF. The CDR3 nucleotides read TGTGCCAGCAGCTTAAGCCAATTGGGACAGGGGGGCTATGGCTACACCTTC.

The chain couples TRBV4-3 to TRBJ1-4, with D tentatively TRBD1 (6 bases). The CDR3 length is 15 residues. Germline V gene data show CDR1 as LGHNA and CDR2 as YSLEER. Deletions cut 1 base from V and 3 bases from J, with 9 bases between. The CDR3 protein is CASSQGTEANEKLFF. CDR3 coding DNA: TGCGCCAGCAGCCAAGGGACAGAGGCTAATGAAAAACTGTTTTTT.

The sample holds a few counts of this clone. The chain is built from TRBV29-1 and TRBJ2-3, with D hard to call. Germline V CDR1 and CDR2: SQVTM, ANQGSEA. V gave up 0 bases and J gave up 0 bases, with 13 bases separating them. The CDR3 length is 16 residues. The CDR3 DNA reads TGCAGCGTTGAAGATCCTGGCAGTCGTAGCACAGATACGCAGTATTTT. As protein: CSVEDPGSRSTDTQYF.

A few counts support this clone. The chain employs TRBV23-1 and TRBJ2-5; TRBD2 matches 7 bases. TRBV23-1 is placed among ORFs of uncertain function. This CDR3 spans 12 amino acids. This CDR3 is CAGRALQETQYF. The CDR3 DNA follows: TGCGCGGGGAGGGCGCTTCAAGAGACCCAGTACTTC.

This clone was seen more than once but under ten times. The chain links TRBV28 to TRBJ1-2; 7 bases match TRBD1. Germline V gene lookup returns CDR1 MDHEN and CDR2 SYDVKM. This CDR3 is 11 amino acids long. The chain's CDR3 is CGTRQGLGYTF. The CDR3 DNA reads TGTGGCACAAGACAGGGCCTAGGCTACACCTTC.

The chain employs TRBV6-5 and TRBJ2-7; D not certain. The CDR3 is 13 amino acids. Germline CDR1 reads MNHEY; CDR2 reads SVGAGI. Trimming removed 2 bases from V and 2 bases from J, with 7 bases in between. The CDR3 loop reads CASSYTGPYEQYF. The CDR3 DNA follows: TGTGCCAGCAGTTACACGGGTCCCTACGAGCAGTACTTC.

Remarks on this clone: A junction boundary mismatches the germline segment, possibly from a read error. The CDR3 region is CASSFAGGAETQYF. The CDR3 DNA reads as TGTGCTAGCAGCTTTGCTGGGGGGGCAGAGACCCAGTACTTC. The chain couples TRBV7-7 to TRBJ2-5; D possibly corresponds to TRBD2 (7 bases). The CDR3 loop spans 14 amino acids. Germline V gene sequence: CDR1 SSHAT, CDR2 FNYEAQ (reference sequence).

The CDR3 reads CASSAGPPGNTGELFF. CDR3 coding DNA: TGTGCCAGCAGCGCCGGCCCCCCGGGGAACACCGGGGAGCTGTTTTTT. The chain recombines TRBV9 with TRBJ2-2; D call uncertain. CDR1 is SGDLS and CDR2 is YYNGEE in the germline V gene. Trimming stripped 3 bases from V and 1 base from J, with 13 bases between. This CDR3 is 16 amino acids long.

The chain employs TRBV4-2 and TRBJ2-1; D is possibly TRBD1 (6 bases). V was shortened by 4 bases and J by 6 bases, with 10 bases between the two germline ends. CDR3 length equals 13 residues. CDR1 is LGHNA, CDR2 YNFKEQ, per germline. CDR3 in amino acids: CASSLTGTNEQFF. CDR3 sequence (DNA): TGTGCCAGCAGCCTCACAGGGACCAATGAGCAGTTCTTC.

This clone has just a few counts. The V call is TRBV20-1, the J call TRBJ2-7; D not resolved. This CDR3 comprises 8 residues. Germline lookup yields CDR1 DFQATT and CDR2 SNEGSKA (reference sequence). V lost 7 bases to trimming and J lost 6 bases, with 4 bases between them. CDR3 in DNA: TGCAGTGTCGGCGAGCAGTACTTC. The encoded protein is CSVGEQYF.

The V and J genes are TRBV10-3 and TRBJ1-2, with a weak D call TRBD1 (6 bases). The CDR3 sequence is 15 residues long. CDR1 and CDR2 (germline): ENHRY, SYGVKD. V gave up 8 bases and J gave up 4 bases, with 20 bases separating them. Written as DNA, the CDR3 is TGTGCCATCCGGCGGGGGGCAAAGGTGGGCTATGGCTACACCTTC. Protein sequence: CAIRRGAKVGYGYTF.

This clone has just a few counts. CDR3 DNA sequence: TGCGCCAGCAGCCGGGACAGGGACGGTGAGCAGTTCTTC. Translation: CASSRDRDGEQFF. This sequence joins TRBV4-1 and TRBJ2-1; 9 positions match TRBD1. CDR1 and CDR2 from the germline V gene are MGHRA and YSYEKL. The V segment lost 4 bases and the J segment 9 bases; nucleotides outside the gene matches: 4. The CDR3 is 13 amino acids.

This sequence joins TRBV29-1 and TRBJ1-5, with a tentative D call TRBD1 (6 bases). The CDR3 contains 14 residues. Germline CDR1 reads SQVTM; CDR2 reads ANQGSEA. V was clipped by 6 bases and J by 5 bases, with 17 bases between them. The DNA of the CDR3 is TGCAGCGTCGCGGACAGCGCGGTGGATCAGCCCCAGCATTTT. It translates to CSVADSAVDQPQHF.

The gene calls are TRBV27 and TRBJ1-1; 8 bases line up with TRBD1. This CDR3 comprises 12 residues. The germline gives CDR1 MNHEY, CDR2 SMNVEV (reference sequence). With V trimmed by 5 bases and J by 6 bases, 2 bases remained unmatched. The CDR3 loop is CASSPQGAEAFF. CDR3 DNA: TGTGCCAGCAGTCCACAGGGGGCTGAAGCTTTCTTT.

This clone was detected a few times. J is TRBJ2-5 and V is TRBV10-3; perhaps TRBD1 as D (6 bases). V was cut by 6 bases and J by 5 bases, with 13 bases left in between. CDR3 size: 13 residues. Germline CDR1 and CDR2: ENHRY and SYGVKD. CDR3: CAIREQGEETQYF. In nucleotides, the CDR3 is TGTGCCATCAGGGAACAGGGAGAGGAGACCCAGTACTTC.

The V and J genes are TRBV5-6 and TRBJ2-1, with 10 bases that match TRBD2. Trimming cost V 2 bases and J 8 bases; bases outside gene matches: 19. The germline V gene encodes CDR1 SGHDT and CDR2 YYEEEE. The CDR3 spans 19 residues. CDR3 sequence: CASSLLGPVPSGRGDEQFF. CDR3 DNA sequence: TGTGCCAGCAGCTTATTAGGGCCCGTACCTAGCGGGAGAGGGGATGAGCAGTTCTTC.

V and J are TRBV18 and TRBJ1-1; D uncertain. This CDR3 region has 17 residues. Trimming cost V 4 bases and J 0 bases, with 18 bases left between them. Germline CDR1 is KGHSH and CDR2 is LQKENI. CDR3 coding DNA: TGTGCCAGCTCACAATTCCAAGGAGGATCCATGAACACTGAAGCTTTCTTT. Its translation is CASSQFQGGSMNTEAFF.

This clone came up a few times. The rearrangement joins TRBV18 to TRBJ2-1, with a tentative D call TRBD1 (5 bases). The CDR3 is 14 amino acids. Per germline, CDR1 KGHSH and CDR2 LQKENI. Trimming stripped 1 base from V and 2 bases from J, with 6 bases between. The CDR3 protein is CASSPRGTYNEQFF. The CDR3 DNA sequence: TGTGCCAGCTCACCACGGGGCACCTACAATGAGCAGTTCTTC.

This clone was seen a handful of times. The genes are TRBV2 and TRBJ2-7; D is unresolved. This CDR3 region has 14 residues. Germline CDR1 and CDR2: SNHLY and FYNNEI. The V end lost 4 bases, the J end lost 1 base, and 11 bases lay between the germline ends. This CDR3 reads CASSVTVVSYEQYF. CDR3 coding DNA: TGTGCCAGCAGTGTCACAGTTGTGTCCTACGAGCAGTACTTC.

In its sample, this clone was seen a few times. The chain links TRBV5-1 to TRBJ2-5; the match to TRBD2 covers 10 bases. The CDR3 has 15 amino acids. The germline gives CDR1 SGHRS, CDR2 YFSETQ. The ends lost 0 bases at V and 3 bases at J; junction bases unmatched: 2. In nucleotides, the CDR3 is TGCGCCAGCAGCTTGGGGACTAGCGGCAAAGAGACCCAGTACTTC. Its translation: CASSLGTSGKETQYF.

The chain has TRBV5-4 and TRBJ2-1; 9 bases map to TRBD2. The CDR3 spans 17 residues. Germline V CDR1 and CDR2: SGHNT, YYREEE (reference sequence). Trimming took 5 bases from V and 9 from J; bases not matched to a gene: 18. In nucleotides, the CDR3 is TGTGCCAGCAGTCTTGCCCTTGGCGGGAGGGCCCGGGTTGAGCAGTTCTTC. It specifies CASSLALGGRARVEQFF.

There are a few counts of this clone. The V and J genes are TRBV5-4 and TRBJ2-4; 8 nucleotides agree with TRBD1. The CDR3 spans 15 residues. The trim removed 3 bases at V and 6 bases at J, leaving 8 bases unmatched. From germline, CDR1 is SGHNT and CDR2 YYREEE (reference sequence). The CDR3 nucleotides read TGTGCCAGCAGCTCGAAACAGGGGGATGGAAACATTCAGTACTTC. Its protein product is CASSSKQGDGNIQYF.